What follows are 18 T cell receptor beta chains derived from one specimen sequenced in a study of T-cell reconstitution after alpha-beta-depleted transplantation in children (dated by TCRdb to 2015 to 2016). Read against the paper, the sample's treatment or condition label means: allogeneic hematopoietic cell transplantation with graft depleted of TCRalphabeta T cells and CD19 B cells. The library was built by means of PCR. The instrument was an Illumina HiSeq 2500. To normalize quantification of the TCRbeta repertoire, the TCR libraries were built with molecular barcoding that relied on unique molecular identifiers. TCRdb reworked the public reads: Q25 trimming with fastp, MiXCR clone assembly, productive beta chains retained. Under each unique CDR3 protein, matching rows form one entry showing the most common genes and DNA. This sample comprises around 960,000 distinct CDR3 sequences, under 30% of them detected only once. Of the sample, about 28% is held by the ten largest clones.

This specimen consisted of PBMCs, mostly from graft donor cells, obtained 360 days after TCRalphabeta/CD19-depleted stem cell transplant. These receptor sequences come from a boy under three years old who had a stem cell transplant for SCID, so the T cells may come from the graft donor.

The rearrangement uses TRBV12-3 or TRBV12-4 and TRBJ2-2; D gene ambiguous. The length of the CDR3 is 14 residues. Trimming removed 2 bases at V and 2 bases at J, with 6 bases between. The CDR3 nucleotides are TGTGCCAGCAGTTTAAGGCGCAACACCGGGGAGCTGTTTTTT. This codes for CASSLRRNTGELFF.

This clonotype has only a few counts. The DNA of the CDR3 is TGCGCCAGCAGCTTGGGGGACGGCCGGACCTATGGCTACACCTTC. This codes for CASSLGDGRTYGYTF. This chain joins TRBV5-1 and TRBJ1-2, with D possibly matching TRBD1 (5 bases). V lost 0 bases, J lost 4 bases, and 13 bases lay in between. Per the germline V gene, CDR1 is SGHRS and CDR2 is YFSETQ. The CDR3 runs 15 residues. The full variable domain, its missing parts supplied by reference TRBV5-1 and TRBJ1-2, is KAGVTQTPRYLIKTRGQQVTLSCSPISGHRSVSWYQQTPGQGLQFLFEYFSETQRNKGNFPGRFSGRQFSNSRSEMNVSTLELGDSALYLCASSLGDGRTYGYTFGSGTRLTVV.

There are a few counts of this clonotype. The chain recombines TRBV9 with TRBJ2-2, with D perhaps matching TRBD2 (6 bases). This CDR3 spans 19 amino acids. The V and J ends lost 2 bases and 1 base respectively, with 21 bases between them. Germline lookup yields CDR1 SGDLS and CDR2 YYNGEE. This chain's CDR3 is CASSVPPFPGTGNTGELFF. CDR3 DNA: TGTGCCAGCAGCGTTCCTCCGTTCCCCGGGACTGGGAACACCGGGGAGCTGTTTTTT.

There are a few counts of this clonotype. This chain connects TRBV10-3 to TRBJ2-2; TRBD1 agrees at 9 bases. Germline lookup yields CDR1 ENHRY and CDR2 SYGVKD. Trimming at V came to 6 bases and at J to 4 bases, leaving 6 bases not matched to a gene. This CDR3 region has 15 residues. This chain's CDR3 is CAISGGQGPTGELFF. In DNA form, the CDR3 reads TGTGCCATCAGCGGGGGACAGGGACCCACCGGGGAGCTGTTTTTT.

This clonotype was seen a few times. V and J are TRBV20-1 and TRBJ2-3; 15 bases line up with TRBD2. The CDR3 extends over 23 amino acids. With 3 bases clipped from V and 1 base from J, the junction kept 23 bases outside the gene matches. Germline CDR1 reads DFQATT; CDR2 reads SNEGSKA (reference sequence). The CDR3 protein is CSASEMESFFGTSGGSRTDTQYF. The CDR3 DNA reads as TGCAGTGCTAGCGAGATGGAATCCTTTTTTGGGACTAGCGGGGGGAGTCGCACAGATACGCAGTATTTT.

The J gene is TRBJ2-1, the V gene TRBV6-1, with D perhaps given as TRBD1 or TRBD2 (5 bases each). The CDR3 runs 17 residues. Germline CDR1 MNHNS, CDR2 SASEGT. Trimming removed 7 bases at V and 8 bases at J, with 27 bases between. CDR3 DNA sequence: TGTGCCAGCACCCACGGGGCACAATACCTCTTTAAGTATGAGCAGTTCTTC. Translating gives CASTHGAQYLFKYEQFF.

This clonotype has at least ten counts. V usage is TRBV7-9 and J usage is TRBJ1-3; D gene unclear. The V gene's germline CDR1 is SEHNR and CDR2 FQNEAQ (reference sequence). The CDR3 has 15 amino acids. V was cut by 1 base and J by 3 bases, with 10 bases left in between. Here the CDR3 reads CASSLGWTDGNTIYF. The CDR3 nucleotides read TGTGCCAGCAGCTTAGGTTGGACCGATGGAAACACCATATATTTT.

This clonotype was seen a handful of times. The V and J genes are TRBV5-1 and TRBJ2-1; TRBD2 matches 15 bases. With V trimmed by 4 bases and J by 3 bases, 11 bases remained unmatched. The CDR3 runs 19 residues. The V gene's germline CDR1 is SGHRS and CDR2 YFSETQ. The CDR3 loop reads CASSPAGTSGGSSYNEQFF. CDR3 coding DNA: TGCGCCAGCAGCCCAGCCGGGACTAGCGGGGGGTCTAGCTACAATGAGCAGTTCTTC.

In its sample, this clonotype was seen a few times. The J gene is TRBJ1-6, the V gene TRBV12-3 or TRBV12-4; 7 bases map to TRBD1. V lost 6 bases, J lost 7 bases, and 9 bases stayed unmatched. The CDR3 has 15 residues. The CDR3 nucleotides read TGTGCCAGCAGCAAAGACAGGGTAGGGAATTCACCCCTCCACTTT. This encodes CASSKDRVGNSPLHF.

J is TRBJ2-1 and V is TRBV7-3; maybe TRBD1 (6 bases). The V end lost 2 bases, the J end lost 5 bases, and 10 bases lay between the germline ends. The CDR3 is made up of 14 amino acids. The germline V gene has CDR1 SGHTA and CDR2 FQGTGA. CDR3 DNA: TGTGCCAGCAGCTTACCAGGGGCCAACAATGAGCAGTTCTTC. Its translation is CASSLPGANNEQFF.

This chain connects TRBV20-1 to TRBJ2-5; D uncertain. This CDR3 has 14 amino acids. Trimming pared 1 base from V and 5 bases from J, leaving 14 bases between. Germline V gene sequence: CDR1 DFQATT, CDR2 SNEGSKA (reference sequence). The CDR3 loop is CSARATPKGETQYF. CDR3 nucleotides: TGCAGTGCTAGAGCGACCCCAAAAGGGGAGACCCAGTACTTC.

V usage is TRBV6-1 and J usage is TRBJ2-3; a weak D match, TRBD1 (5 bases). This CDR3 contains 13 residues. With 6 bases removed from V and 11 bases from J, the gap between germline ends came to 18 bases. Germline CDR1 is MNHNS and CDR2 is SASEGT. The CDR3 DNA reads TGTGCCAGCAGGGGCCAGGGTGGATTAGGGCAGTATTTT. Protein product: CASRGQGGLGQYF.

This chain joins TRBV10-3 and TRBJ2-7, with D tentatively TRBD1 (6 bases). The CDR3 is 14 residues long. V shed 3 bases and J shed 4 bases, with 13 bases lying between them. CDR1 and CDR2 from the germline V gene are ENHRY and SYGVKD. CDR3 bases: TGTGCCATCAGTGACGGTCAGGGGACATACGAGCAGTACTTC. The encoded protein is CAISDGQGTYEQYF.

This clonotype was detected a few times. This sequence joins TRBV5-6 and TRBJ2-5; TRBD1 might be the D (6 bases). The CDR3 consists of 18 residues. CDR1 and CDR2 from the germline V gene are SGHDT and YYEEEE. V was cut by 4 bases and J by 4 bases, with 26 bases left in between. This CDR3 is CASSGQGKAGVEGETQYF. In nucleotides, the CDR3 is TGTGCCAGCAGCGGCCAGGGGAAGGCGGGTGTGGAAGGAGAGACCCAGTACTTC.

The CDR3 DNA reads TGCAGCTTTCGACAGGGACGCTACGAGCAGTACTTC. Protein sequence: CSFRQGRYEQYF. V and J are TRBV29-1 and TRBJ2-7, with 7 bases that match TRBD1. Losses at the gene ends were 8 bases for V and 3 bases for J; bases not matched to a gene: 7. The CDR3 is 12 residues long. Germline CDR1 is SQVTM and CDR2 is ANQGSEA.

This clonotype was seen a few times. The J gene is TRBJ2-1, the V gene TRBV12-3 or TRBV12-4; 8 nucleotides align to TRBD2. This CDR3 has 15 amino acids. The ends lost 6 bases at V and 0 bases at J; junction bases unmatched: 4. The CDR3 bases are TGTGCCAGCAGGGCGGGGGGCAGCTCCTACAATGAGCAGTTCTTC. This translates into CASRAGGSSYNEQFF.

The chain employs TRBV4-1 and TRBJ1-2; no reliable D call. The CDR3 is 16 residues long. Trimming pared 0 bases from V and 4 bases from J, leaving 15 bases between. The germline CDR1 and CDR2 sequences are MGHRA and YSYEKL. CDR3 nucleotide sequence: TGCGCCAGCAGCCAAGATCCGACGATTGTAGGCTATGGCTACACCTTC. This sequence encodes CASSQDPTIVGYGYTF.

This clonotype was seen a single time. V and J are TRBV6-2 or TRBV6-3 and TRBJ2-3; D unresolved. Germline values: CDR1 MNHEY, CDR2 SVGEGT. The CDR3 has 13 amino acids. Deletions cut 0 bases from V and 9 bases from J, with 10 bases between. The CDR3 here is CASSYSRLRTQYF. The CDR3 region has the DNA TGTGCCAGCAGTTACTCTAGGCTGAGAACGCAGTATTTT.